This T cell receptor beta chain was identified during a study of blood T cells in healthy people across ages. Background on the study: T cells yielded about one barcoded beta molecule per two cells through template switching.

Remarks on this clonotype: Germline and junction disagree at one end, which may indicate a read error.

Germline V gives CDR1 DFQATT, CDR2 SNEGSKA (reference sequence). The CDR3 sequence is 14 residues long. A second PCR of about 7 to 12 cycles used a sample-barcoded 5' primer and a J-beta primer mix. TCRdb redid the calling of the 5' RACE reads with MiXCR, one entry per CDR3 protein. The data hold 450,000 to 700,000 distinct CDR3 sequences, with approximately 27% observed a single time. This chain uses TRBV20-1 with TRBJ2-5; 10 nucleotides align to TRBD2. Sample: blood. The source of this sequence is an older woman in good health. CDR3 in DNA: TGCAGTGCTAGAGGGGGGACTAGCGCAGGGACCCAGTGCTTC. Translating gives CSARGGTSAGTQCF.